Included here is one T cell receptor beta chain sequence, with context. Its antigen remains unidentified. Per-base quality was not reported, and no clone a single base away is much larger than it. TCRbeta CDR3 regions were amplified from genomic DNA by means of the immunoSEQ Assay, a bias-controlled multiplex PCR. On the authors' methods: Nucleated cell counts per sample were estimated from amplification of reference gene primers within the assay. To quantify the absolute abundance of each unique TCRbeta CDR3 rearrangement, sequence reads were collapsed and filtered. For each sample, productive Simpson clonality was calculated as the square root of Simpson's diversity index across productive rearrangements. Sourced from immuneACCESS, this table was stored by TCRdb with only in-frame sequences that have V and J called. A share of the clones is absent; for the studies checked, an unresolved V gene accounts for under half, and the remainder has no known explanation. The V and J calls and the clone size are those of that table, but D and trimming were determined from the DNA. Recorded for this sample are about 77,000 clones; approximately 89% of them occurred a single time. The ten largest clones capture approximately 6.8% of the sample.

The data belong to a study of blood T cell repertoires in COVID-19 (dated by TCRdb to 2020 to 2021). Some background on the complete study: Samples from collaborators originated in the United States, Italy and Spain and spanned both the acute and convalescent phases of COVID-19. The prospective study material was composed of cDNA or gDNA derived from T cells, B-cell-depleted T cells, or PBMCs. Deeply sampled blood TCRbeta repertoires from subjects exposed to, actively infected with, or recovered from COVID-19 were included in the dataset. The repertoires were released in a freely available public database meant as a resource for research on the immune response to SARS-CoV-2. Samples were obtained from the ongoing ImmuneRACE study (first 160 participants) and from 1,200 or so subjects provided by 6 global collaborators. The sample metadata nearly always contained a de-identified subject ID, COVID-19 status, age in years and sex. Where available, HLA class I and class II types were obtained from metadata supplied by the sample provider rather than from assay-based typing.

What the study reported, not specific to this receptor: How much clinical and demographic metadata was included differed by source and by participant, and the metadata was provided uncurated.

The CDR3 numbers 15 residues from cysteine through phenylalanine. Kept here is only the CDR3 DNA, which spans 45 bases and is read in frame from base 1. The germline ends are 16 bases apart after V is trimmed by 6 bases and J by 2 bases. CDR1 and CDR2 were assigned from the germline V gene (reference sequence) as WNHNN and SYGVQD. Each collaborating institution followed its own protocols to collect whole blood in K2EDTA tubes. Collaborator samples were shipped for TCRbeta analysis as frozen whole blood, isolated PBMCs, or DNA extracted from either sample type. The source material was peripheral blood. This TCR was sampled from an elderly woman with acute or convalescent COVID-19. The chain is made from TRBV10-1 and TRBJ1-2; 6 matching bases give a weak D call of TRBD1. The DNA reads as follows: TGCGCCAGCAGGTATCCAGGGGAGAAAAACTATGGCTACACCTTC. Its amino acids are CASRYPGEKNYGYTF.